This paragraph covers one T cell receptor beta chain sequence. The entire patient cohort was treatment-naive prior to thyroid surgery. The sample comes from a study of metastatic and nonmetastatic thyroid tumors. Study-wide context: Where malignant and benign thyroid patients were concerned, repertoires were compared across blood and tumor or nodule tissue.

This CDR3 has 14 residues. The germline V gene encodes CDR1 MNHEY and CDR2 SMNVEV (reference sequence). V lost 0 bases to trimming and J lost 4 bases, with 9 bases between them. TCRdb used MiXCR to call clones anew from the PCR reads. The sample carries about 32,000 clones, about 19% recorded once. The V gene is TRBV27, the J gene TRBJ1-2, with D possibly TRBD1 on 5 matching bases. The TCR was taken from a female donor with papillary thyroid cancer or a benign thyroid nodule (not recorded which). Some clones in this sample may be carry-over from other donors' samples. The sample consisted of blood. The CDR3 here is CASSLSGDLYGYTF. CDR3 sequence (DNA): TGTGCCAGCAGTTTATCCGGGGACCTCTATGGCTACACCTTC.